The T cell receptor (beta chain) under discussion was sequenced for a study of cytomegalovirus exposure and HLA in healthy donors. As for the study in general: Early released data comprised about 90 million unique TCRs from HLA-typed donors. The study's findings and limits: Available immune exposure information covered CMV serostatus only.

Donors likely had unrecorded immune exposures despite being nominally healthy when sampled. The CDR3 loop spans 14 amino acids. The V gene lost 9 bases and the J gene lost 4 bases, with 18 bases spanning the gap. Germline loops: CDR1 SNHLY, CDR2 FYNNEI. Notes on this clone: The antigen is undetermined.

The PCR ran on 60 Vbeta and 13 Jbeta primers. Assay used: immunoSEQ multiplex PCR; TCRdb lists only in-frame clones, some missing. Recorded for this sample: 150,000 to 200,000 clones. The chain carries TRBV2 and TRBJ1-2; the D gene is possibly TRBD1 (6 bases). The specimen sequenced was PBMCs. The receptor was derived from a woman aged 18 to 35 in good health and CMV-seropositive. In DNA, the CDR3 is TGTGCCAGTAAGAAACCCCCAGGGGCCTATGGCTACACCTTC. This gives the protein CASKKPPGAYGYTF.